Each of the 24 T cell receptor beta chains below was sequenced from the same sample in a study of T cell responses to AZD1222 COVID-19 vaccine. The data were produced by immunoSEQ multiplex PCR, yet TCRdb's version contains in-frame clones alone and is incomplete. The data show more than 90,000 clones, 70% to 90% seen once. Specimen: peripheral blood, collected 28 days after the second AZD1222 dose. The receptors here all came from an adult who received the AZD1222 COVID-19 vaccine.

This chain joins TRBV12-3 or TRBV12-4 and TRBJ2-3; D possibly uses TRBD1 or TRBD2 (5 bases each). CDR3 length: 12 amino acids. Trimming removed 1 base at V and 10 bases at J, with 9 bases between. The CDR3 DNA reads TGTGCCAGCAGTTTAGACCAGGGAGCGCAGTATTTT. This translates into CASSLDQGAQYF.

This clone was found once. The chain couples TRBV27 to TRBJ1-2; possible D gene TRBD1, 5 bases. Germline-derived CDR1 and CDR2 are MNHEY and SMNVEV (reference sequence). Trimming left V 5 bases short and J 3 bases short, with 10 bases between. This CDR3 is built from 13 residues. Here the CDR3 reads CASSQQEDYGYTF. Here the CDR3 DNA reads TGTGCCAGCAGTCAACAGGAGGACTATGGCTACACCTTC.

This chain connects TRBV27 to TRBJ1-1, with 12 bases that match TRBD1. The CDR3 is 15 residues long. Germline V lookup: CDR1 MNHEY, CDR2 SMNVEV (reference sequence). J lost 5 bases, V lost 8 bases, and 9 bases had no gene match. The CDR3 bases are TGTGCCAGCGGGCCGGGACAGGGGGCGAGAACTGAAGCTTTCTTT. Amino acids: CASGPGQGARTEAFF.

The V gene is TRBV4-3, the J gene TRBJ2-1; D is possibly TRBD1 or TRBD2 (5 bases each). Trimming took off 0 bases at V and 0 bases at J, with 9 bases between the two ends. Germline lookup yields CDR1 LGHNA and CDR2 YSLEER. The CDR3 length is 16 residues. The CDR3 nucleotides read TGCGCCAGCAGCCAAGACCCGGGGCCCTCCTACAATGAGCAGTTCTTC. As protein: CASSQDPGPSYNEQFF.

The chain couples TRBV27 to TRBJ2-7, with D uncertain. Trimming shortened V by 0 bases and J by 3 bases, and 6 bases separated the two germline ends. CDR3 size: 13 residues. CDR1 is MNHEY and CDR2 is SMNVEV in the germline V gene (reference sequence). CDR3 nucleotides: TGTGCCAGCAGTTTATCGAAGTACTACGAGCAGTACTTC. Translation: CASSLSKYYEQYF.

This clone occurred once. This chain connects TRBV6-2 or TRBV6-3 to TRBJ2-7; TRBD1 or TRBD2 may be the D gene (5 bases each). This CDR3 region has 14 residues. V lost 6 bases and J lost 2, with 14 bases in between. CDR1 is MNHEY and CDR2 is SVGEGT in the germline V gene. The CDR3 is CASSSPGRAYEQYF. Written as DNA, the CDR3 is TGTGCCAGCAGCTCCCCGGGACGGGCCTACGAGCAGTACTTC.

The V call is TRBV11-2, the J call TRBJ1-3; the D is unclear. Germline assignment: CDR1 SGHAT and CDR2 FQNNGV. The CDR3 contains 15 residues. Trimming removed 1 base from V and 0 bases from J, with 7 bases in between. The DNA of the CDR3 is TGTGCCAGCAGCTTAGGAGCCCGCTCTGGAAACACCATATATTTT. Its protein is CASSLGARSGNTIYF. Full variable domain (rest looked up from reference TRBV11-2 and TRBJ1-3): EAGVAQSPRYKIIEKRQSVAFWCNPISGHATLYWYQQILGQGPKLLIQFQNNGVVDDSQLPKDRFSAERLKGVDSTLKIQPAKLEDSAVYLCASSLGARSGNTIYFGEGSWLTVV.

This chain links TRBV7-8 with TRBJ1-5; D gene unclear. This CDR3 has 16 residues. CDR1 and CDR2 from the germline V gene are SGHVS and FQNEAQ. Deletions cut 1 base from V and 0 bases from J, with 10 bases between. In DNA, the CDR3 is TGTGCCAGCAGCTTAGTATCCGGGTTTAGCAATCAGCCCCAGCATTTT. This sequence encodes CASSLVSGFSNQPQHF.

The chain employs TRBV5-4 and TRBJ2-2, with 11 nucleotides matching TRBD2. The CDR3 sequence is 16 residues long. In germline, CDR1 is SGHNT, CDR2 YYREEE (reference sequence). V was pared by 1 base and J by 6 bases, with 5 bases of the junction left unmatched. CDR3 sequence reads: CASSLILAGGPGELFF. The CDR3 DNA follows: TGTGCCAGCAGCTTGATCCTAGCGGGAGGTCCCGGGGAGCTGTTTTTT.

The CDR3 loop is CASSPHKTGIDSSEAFF. Here the CDR3 DNA reads TGTGCCAGTAGCCCTCACAAGACAGGGATCGATTCTTCTGAAGCTTTCTTT. This rearrangement joins TRBV19 to TRBJ1-1; 7 nucleotides match TRBD1. Germline V gives CDR1 LNHDA, CDR2 SQIVND (reference sequence). The V segment lost 6 bases and the J segment 6 bases; nucleotides outside the gene matches: 19. There are 17 residues in the CDR3.

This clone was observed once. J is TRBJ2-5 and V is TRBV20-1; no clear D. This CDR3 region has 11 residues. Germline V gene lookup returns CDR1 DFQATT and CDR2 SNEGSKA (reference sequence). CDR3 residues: CSGTYRETQYF. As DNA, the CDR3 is TGCAGCGGAACGTACCGGGAGACCCAGTACTTC.

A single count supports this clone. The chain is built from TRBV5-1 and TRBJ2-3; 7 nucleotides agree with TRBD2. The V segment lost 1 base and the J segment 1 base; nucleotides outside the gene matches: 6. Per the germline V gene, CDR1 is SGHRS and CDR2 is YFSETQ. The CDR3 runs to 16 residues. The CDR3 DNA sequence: TGCGCCAGCAGCTTGCTTACGGGGGGAGGCACAGATACGCAGTATTTT. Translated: CASSLLTGGGTDTQYF.

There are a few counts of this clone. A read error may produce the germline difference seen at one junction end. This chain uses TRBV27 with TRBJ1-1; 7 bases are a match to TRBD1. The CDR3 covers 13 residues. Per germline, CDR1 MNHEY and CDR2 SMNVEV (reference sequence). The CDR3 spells CASSLASDRPSLF. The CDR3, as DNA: TGTGCCAGCAGTTTAGCTTCGGACAGGCCATCCCTCTTT.

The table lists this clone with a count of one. CDR3 bases: TGTGCCAGCAGACCGGGACAGGGATACGAGCAGTACTTC. The encoded protein is CASRPGQGYEQYF. The chain joins TRBV6-5 to TRBJ2-7; the match to TRBD1 covers 9 bases. This CDR3 spans 13 amino acids. Germline CDR1 reads MNHEY; CDR2 reads SVGAGI. With 6 bases clipped from V and 4 bases from J, the junction kept 4 bases outside the gene matches.

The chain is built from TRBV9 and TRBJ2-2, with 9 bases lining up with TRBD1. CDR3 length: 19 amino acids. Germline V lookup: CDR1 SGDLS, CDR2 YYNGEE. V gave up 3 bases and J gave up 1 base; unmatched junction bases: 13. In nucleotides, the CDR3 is TGTGCCAGCAGCGCCCTAAGGACAGGGGTAAATTGGAACACCGGGGAGCTGTTTTTT. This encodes CASSALRTGVNWNTGELFF.

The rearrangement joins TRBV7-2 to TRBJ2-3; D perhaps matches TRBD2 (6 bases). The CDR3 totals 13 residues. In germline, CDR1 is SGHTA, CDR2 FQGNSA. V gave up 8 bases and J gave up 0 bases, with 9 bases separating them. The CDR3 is CASRSGSTDTQYF. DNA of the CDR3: TGTGCCAGCCGAAGCGGGAGCACAGATACGCAGTATTTT.

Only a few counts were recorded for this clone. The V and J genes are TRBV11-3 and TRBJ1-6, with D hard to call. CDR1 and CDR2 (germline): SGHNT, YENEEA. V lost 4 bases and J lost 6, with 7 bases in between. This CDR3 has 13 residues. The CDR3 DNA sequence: TGTGCCAGCAGCTCCGGGATTAATTCACCCCTCCACTTT. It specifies CASSSGINSPLHF. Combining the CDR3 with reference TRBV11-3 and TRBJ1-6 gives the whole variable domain EAGVVQSPRYKIIEKKQPVAFWCNPISGHNTLYWYLQNLGQGPELLIRYENEEAVDDSQLPKDRFSAERLKGVDSTLKIQPAELGDSAVYLCASSSGINSPLHFGNGTRLTVT.

CDR3 region: CSASGQGNEKLFF. The DNA for the CDR3 is TGCAGTGCTAGTGGGCAGGGGAATGAAAAACTGTTTTTT. The chain combines TRBV20-1 with TRBJ1-4; D possibly corresponds to TRBD1 (6 bases). The CDR3 is 13 residues long. The V gene's germline CDR1 is DFQATT and CDR2 SNEGSKA (reference sequence). Trimming cost V 3 bases and J 5 bases, with 10 bases left between them.

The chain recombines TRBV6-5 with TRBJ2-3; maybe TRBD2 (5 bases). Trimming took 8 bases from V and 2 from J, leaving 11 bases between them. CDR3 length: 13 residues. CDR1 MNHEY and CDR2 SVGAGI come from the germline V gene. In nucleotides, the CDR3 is TGTGCCAGCGGAGCGGACCCCACAGATACGCAGTATTTT. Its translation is CASGADPTDTQYF.

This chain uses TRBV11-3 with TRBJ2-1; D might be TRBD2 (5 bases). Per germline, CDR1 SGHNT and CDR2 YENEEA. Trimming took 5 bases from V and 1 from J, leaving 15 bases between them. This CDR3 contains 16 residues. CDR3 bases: TGTGCCAGCAGCGCTGGGGTCGGGGTTTCCTACAATGAGCAGTTCTTC. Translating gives CASSAGVGVSYNEQFF.

This CDR3 is CASSQHGGLNTGELFF. The CDR3 nucleotides are TGCGCCAGCAGCCAACACGGGGGCTTGAACACCGGGGAGCTGTTTTTT. The chain links TRBV4-1 to TRBJ2-2; perhaps D is TRBD1 or TRBD2 (6 bases each). CDR1 and CDR2 (germline): MGHRA, YSYEKL. The V end lost 2 bases, the J end lost 1 base, and 11 bases lay between the germline ends. The CDR3 runs to 16 residues.

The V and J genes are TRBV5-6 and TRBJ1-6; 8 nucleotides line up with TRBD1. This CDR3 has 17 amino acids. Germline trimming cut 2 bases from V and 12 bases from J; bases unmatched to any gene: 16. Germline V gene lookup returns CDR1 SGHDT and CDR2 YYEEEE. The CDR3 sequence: CASSFPTAGQGEVPLHF. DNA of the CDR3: TGTGCCAGCAGCTTCCCAACCGCCGGACAGGGAGAGGTACCCCTCCACTTT. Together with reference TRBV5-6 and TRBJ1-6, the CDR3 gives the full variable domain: DAGVTQSPTHLIKTRGQQVTLRCSPKSGHDTVSWYQQALGQGPQFIFQYYEEEERQRGNFPDRFSGHQFPNYSSELNVNALLLGDSALYLCASSFPTAGQGEVPLHFGNGTRLTVT.

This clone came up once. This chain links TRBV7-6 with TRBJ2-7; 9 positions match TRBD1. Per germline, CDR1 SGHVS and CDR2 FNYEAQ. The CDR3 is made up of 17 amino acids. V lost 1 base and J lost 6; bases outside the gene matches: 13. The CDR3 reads CASSLVSRGTGLVEQYF. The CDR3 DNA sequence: TGTGCCAGCAGCTTAGTTTCGCGGGGGACAGGGTTAGTCGAGCAGTACTTC.

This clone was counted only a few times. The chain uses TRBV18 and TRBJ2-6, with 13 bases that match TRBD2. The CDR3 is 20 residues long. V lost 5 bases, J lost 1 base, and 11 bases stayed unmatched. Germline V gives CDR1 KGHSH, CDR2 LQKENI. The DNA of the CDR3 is TGTGCCAGCTCAACGCGAACTAGCGGGAGGGTATTTTCTGGGGCCAACGTCCTGACTTTC. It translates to CASSTRTSGRVFSGANVLTF.